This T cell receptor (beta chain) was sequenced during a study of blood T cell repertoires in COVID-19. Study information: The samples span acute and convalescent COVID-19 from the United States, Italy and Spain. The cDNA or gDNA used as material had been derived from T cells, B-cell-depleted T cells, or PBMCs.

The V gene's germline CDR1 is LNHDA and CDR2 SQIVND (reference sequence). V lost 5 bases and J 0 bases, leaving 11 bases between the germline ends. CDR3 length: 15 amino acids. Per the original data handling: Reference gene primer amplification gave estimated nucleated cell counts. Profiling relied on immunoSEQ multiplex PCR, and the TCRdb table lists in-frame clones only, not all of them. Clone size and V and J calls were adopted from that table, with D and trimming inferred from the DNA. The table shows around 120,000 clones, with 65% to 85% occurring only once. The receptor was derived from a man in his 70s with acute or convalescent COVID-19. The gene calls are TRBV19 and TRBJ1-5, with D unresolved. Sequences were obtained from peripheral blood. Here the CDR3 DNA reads TGTGCCAGTAGTCCCGTCCTCAGTAGCAATCAGCCCCAGCATTTT. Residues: CASSPVLSSNQPQHF.